The sequence of this T cell receptor (beta chain) was determined in a study of cytomegalovirus exposure and HLA in healthy donors. Whole-study results and caveats: A later analysis appeared to link common viral pathogens to several of the most significant clusters.

V gave up 6 bases and J gave up 1 base, with 15 bases separating them. The germline CDR1 and CDR2 sequences are MNHEY and SVGAGI. This CDR3 contains 15 residues. As for this clone: The target antigen is unknown.

Use of 60 Vbeta and 13 Jbeta primers characterized the PCR. The repertoire was sequenced with immunoSEQ multiplex PCR; TCRdb's copy has only in-frame clones and lacks some. The data contain 150,000 to 200,000 clones, approximately 70% of them seen just once; the ten biggest clones take up around 7%. Sequencing was performed on PBMCs. This chain links TRBV6-5 with TRBJ1-2; D perhaps matches TRBD1 (5 bases). The sequence was collected from a man aged 35-49 years in good health and CMV-seropositive. The CDR3: CASRPLRQLNYGYTF. In nucleotides, the CDR3 is TGTGCCAGCAGACCCCTCAGACAGCTTAACTATGGCTACACCTTC.